The 28 T cell receptor beta chains below all came from one sample that was sequenced in a study of T-cell memory formation after mild COVID-19. Each CDR3 protein gets one entry after TCRdb re-called the 5' RACE reads with MiXCR. The sample has nearly 110,000 distinct CDR3 sequences, 15% to 20% seen once. The material sequenced was PBMCs or a T cell subset sorted from them (not recorded which). Source of these receptors: an adult woman who had mild COVID-19 (a few samples of this study predate the infection). Cell type and time point are not known.

This clonotype occurred a few times. The rearrangement links TRBV3-1 to TRBJ1-1; D ambiguous. V was trimmed by 0 bases and J by 6 bases, leaving 5 bases between them. Germline values: CDR1 LGHDT, CDR2 YNNKEL (reference sequence). The CDR3 length is 12 residues. The CDR3, as DNA: TGTGCCAGCAGCCAAGAGGCCGCTGAAGCTTTCTTT. Protein: CASSQEAAEAFF.

The table lists this clonotype with a few counts. This chain joins TRBV29-1 and TRBJ2-2; 15 bases match TRBD2. With V trimmed by 6 bases and J by 7 bases, 9 bases remained unmatched. Germline V gene data show CDR1 as SQVTM and CDR2 as ANQGSEA. The CDR3 extends over 16 amino acids. DNA for the CDR3: TGCAGCGTCCTAGGACTAGCGGGAGGGCCTGTCGGGGAGCTGTTTTTT. Protein product: CSVLGLAGGPVGELFF.

The rearrangement links TRBV5-1 to TRBJ2-5, with TRBD2 matching over 9 bases. With V trimmed by 1 base and J by 4 bases, 11 bases remained unmatched. The germline gives CDR1 SGHRS, CDR2 YFSETQ. The CDR3 spans 17 residues. Here the CDR3 DNA reads TGCGCCAGCAGCTTGTCTCTAGCGGGGAGCGTAGTAGAGACCCAGTACTTC. Its translation: CASSLSLAGSVVETQYF.

V and J are TRBV5-1 and TRBJ2-7; D unresolved. The CDR3 totals 13 residues. The germline V gene encodes CDR1 SGHRS and CDR2 YFSETQ. V was pared by 0 bases and J by 5 bases, with 9 bases between. CDR3 sequence: CASSLGTTNEQYF. In nucleotides, the CDR3 is TGCGCCAGCAGCTTGGGGACGACCAACGAGCAGTACTTC.

This clonotype was counted only a few times. The V call is TRBV10-3, the J call TRBJ2-7; TRBD1 matches 10 bases. CDR1 and CDR2 from the germline V gene are ENHRY and SYGVKD. The ends lost 6 bases at V and 3 bases at J; junction bases unmatched: 17. The CDR3 consists of 18 residues. As DNA, the CDR3 is TGTGCCATCAGGAATCCATCTACGGGACAGGGGAAGAACTACGAGCAGTACTTC. It translates to CAIRNPSTGQGKNYEQYF.

This rearrangement joins TRBV27 to TRBJ2-4, with 14 bases identical to TRBD2. This CDR3 is built from 20 residues. Germline trimming cut 2 bases from V and 1 base from J; bases unmatched to any gene: 10. Germline assignment: CDR1 MNHEY and CDR2 SMNVEV (reference sequence). CDR3 loop: CASSLMGTSGSKKAKNIQYF. CDR3 sequence (DNA): TGTGCCAGCAGTTTAATGGGGACTAGCGGGAGTAAGAAGGCCAAAAACATTCAGTACTTC.

This clonotype was seen a handful of times. The V call is TRBV4-1, the J call TRBJ1-2, with D unresolved. This CDR3 has 13 amino acids. V dropped 4 bases and J dropped 6 bases, with 12 bases sitting between them. Germline lookup yields CDR1 MGHRA and CDR2 YSYEKL. The CDR3 region is CASSPPGLHGYTF. In DNA, the CDR3 is TGCGCCAGCAGCCCGCCGGGCCTCCATGGCTACACCTTC.

The chain combines TRBV7-3 with TRBJ1-2, with D uncertain. Trimming shortened V by 6 bases and J by 1 base, and 15 bases separated the two germline ends. CDR3 size: 15 residues. Germline assignment: CDR1 SGHTA and CDR2 FQGTGA. The CDR3 DNA is TGTGCCAGCAGTCCGACGGGTGGCGGTAACTATGGCTACACCTTC. Amino acid sequence: CASSPTGGGNYGYTF.

The chain employs TRBV11-3 and TRBJ2-5, with TRBD2 matching 11 bases. Germline V gene sequence: CDR1 SGHNT, CDR2 YENEEA. With V trimmed by 1 base and J by 3 bases, 10 bases remained unmatched. The CDR3 loop spans 18 amino acids. CDR3 region: CASSLGKSGTSGKETQYF. For the CDR3, the DNA is TGTGCCAGCAGCTTAGGAAAGTCCGGGACTAGCGGTAAAGAGACCCAGTACTTC.

The chain uses TRBV5-1 and TRBJ2-7; maybe TRBD1 (5 bases). V lost 3 bases to trimming and J lost 3 bases, with 16 bases between them. The CDR3 is 15 residues long. Germline CDR1 and CDR2: SGHRS and YFSETQ. CDR3 sequence: CASSSPDTSHYEQYF. Written as DNA, the CDR3 is TGCGCCAGCAGCTCCCCGGACACCAGCCACTACGAGCAGTACTTC.

A few counts support this clonotype. The chain has TRBV7-9 and TRBJ2-7, with 7 bases fitting TRBD1. The trim removed 5 bases at V and 3 bases at J, leaving 10 bases unmatched. The CDR3 spans 15 residues. CDR1 and CDR2 (germline): SEHNR, FQNEAQ (reference sequence). In DNA form, the CDR3 reads TGTGCCAGCAGCCTTACAGGGGCGACCGACTACGAGCAGTACTTC. Translation: CASSLTGATDYEQYF.

This clonotype was detected only a few times. The chain combines TRBV10-3 with TRBJ2-1, with 9 nucleotides matching TRBD2. Looked up from germline, CDR1 is ENHRY and CDR2 is SYGVKD. The CDR3 sequence is 18 residues long. V trimming: 2 bases; J trimming: 5 bases; junction bases outside the gene matches: 13. The DNA for the CDR3 is TGTGCCATCAGTGAGCTCGGTTACTCCGCGGGGGGGAACAATGAGCAGTTCTTC. This codes for CAISELGYSAGGNNEQFF.

This chain uses TRBV7-7 with TRBJ1-1, with D unresolved. There are 13 residues in the CDR3. CDR1 is SSHAT, CDR2 FNYEAQ, per germline (reference sequence). Trimming cost V 2 bases and J 4 bases, with 8 bases left between them. Here the CDR3 reads CASSLSVGTEAFF. In DNA, the CDR3 is TGTGCCAGCAGCTTATCGGTAGGCACTGAAGCTTTCTTT. Filled out from reference TRBV7-7 and TRBJ1-1, the complete variable domain reads GAGVSQSPRYKVTKRGQDVTLRCDPISSHATLYWYQQALGQGPEFLTYFNYEAQPDKSGLPSDRFSAERPEGSISTLTIQRTEQRDSAMYRCASSLSVGTEAFFGQGTRLTVV.

This chain links TRBV27 with TRBJ2-7; TRBD2 might be the D (6 bases). The CDR3 loop spans 16 amino acids. CDR1 is MNHEY and CDR2 is SMNVEV in the germline V gene (reference sequence). Trimming took off 4 bases at V and 3 bases at J, with 19 bases between the two ends. CDR3 protein: CASSSIGGFGGYEQYF. The CDR3 bases are TGTGCCAGCAGTTCCATCGGGGGTTTTGGAGGCTACGAGCAGTACTTC.

V and J are TRBV6-5 and TRBJ2-1, with unresolved D. V lost 2 bases to trimming and J lost 5 bases, with 13 bases between them. CDR1 is MNHEY, CDR2 SVGAGI, per germline. The CDR3 runs 15 residues. CDR3 sequence reads: CASSYGDSSNNEQFF. The CDR3 nucleotides are TGTGCCAGCAGTTACGGAGATAGCAGTAACAATGAGCAGTTCTTC.

The table lists this clonotype with a few counts. The rearrangement joins TRBV7-6 to TRBJ2-7; 7 bases align to TRBD2. The germline V gene encodes CDR1 SGHVS and CDR2 FNYEAQ. Trimming at V came to 5 bases and at J to 3 bases, leaving 7 bases not matched to a gene. This CDR3 has 14 amino acids. The CDR3 DNA reads TGTGCCAGCAGCCTCAGCGGGACTTACTACGAGCAGTACTTC. Translation gives CASSLSGTYYEQYF.

A few counts support this clonotype. The J gene is TRBJ2-7, the V gene TRBV29-1; D is uncertain. This CDR3 is built from 12 residues. The germline V and J ends were trimmed by 6 bases and 2 bases, with 11 bases remaining between them. Per germline, CDR1 SQVTM and CDR2 ANQGSEA. This CDR3 is CSVRTEPYEQYF. The CDR3 DNA follows: TGCAGCGTCCGGACCGAACCCTACGAGCAGTACTTC.

The chain is built from TRBV27 and TRBJ2-1, with D perhaps TRBD2 (6 bases). From germline, CDR1 is MNHEY and CDR2 SMNVEV (reference sequence). Trimming shortened V by 5 bases and J by 8 bases, and 16 bases separated the two germline ends. CDR3 length: 14 residues. The CDR3 loop reads CASSPRTIGDEQFF. DNA for the CDR3: TGTGCCAGCAGTCCTCGGACTATTGGTGATGAGCAGTTCTTC.

This clonotype has a handful of counts. V is TRBV6-5 and J is TRBJ2-7; D ambiguous. The germline V and J ends were trimmed by 2 bases and 2 bases, with 7 bases remaining between them. The germline CDR1 and CDR2 sequences are MNHEY and SVGAGI. This CDR3 has 13 residues. This CDR3 is CASSYGFTYEQYF. The DNA for the CDR3 is TGTGCCAGCAGTTACGGGTTTACCTACGAGCAGTACTTC.

The chain is built from TRBV15 and TRBJ2-2; D unresolved. Germline loops: CDR1 LNHNV, CDR2 YYDKDF (reference sequence). This CDR3 contains 16 residues. V was cut by 0 bases and J by 0 bases, with 8 bases left in between. The CDR3 region has the DNA TGTGCCACCAGCAGAGACGCATCGACGAACACCGGGGAGCTGTTTTTT. The encoded protein is CATSRDASTNTGELFF.

V gene TRBV19 combines with J gene TRBJ2-1, with 13 bases aligning to TRBD2. CDR3 length: 17 residues. V shed 2 bases, J shed 1 base, and the junction held 2 bases outside the gene matches. The V gene's germline CDR1 is LNHDA and CDR2 SQIVND (reference sequence). In nucleotides, the CDR3 is TGTGCCAGTAGTATAACACTAGCGGGAGGGTCCTACAATGAGCAGTTCTTC. It is translated as CASSITLAGGSYNEQFF.

This clonotype was recorded a few times. The chain's CDR3 is CASSLNPWVVRKETQYF. The CDR3 DNA reads TGTGCCAGCAGTTTAAACCCCTGGGTAGTCCGGAAAGAGACCCAGTACTTC. The chain uses TRBV27 and TRBJ2-5; D not certain. In germline, CDR1 is MNHEY, CDR2 SMNVEV (reference sequence). This CDR3 contains 17 residues. The V end was cut by 2 bases, the J end by 3 bases, with 19 bases between.

This clonotype has a count of ten or more. V is TRBV5-4 and J is TRBJ2-7; 15 bases match TRBD2. The CDR3 sequence is 17 residues long. Germline trimming cut 5 bases from V and 2 bases from J; bases unmatched to any gene: 8. Germline loops: CDR1 SGHNT, CDR2 YYREEE (reference sequence). This chain's CDR3 is CASSPGTSGGLTYEQYF. CDR3 bases: TGTGCCAGCAGTCCCGGGACTAGCGGGGGGCTTACCTACGAGCAGTACTTC.

This clonotype was found a few times. The chain carries TRBV27 and TRBJ2-7, with unresolved D. V lost 1 base to trimming and J lost 3 bases, with 10 bases between them. Per germline, CDR1 MNHEY and CDR2 SMNVEV (reference sequence). This CDR3 comprises 14 residues. CDR3 loop: CASSLFWRNYEQYF. The CDR3 DNA reads as TGTGCCAGCAGTTTATTTTGGCGGAACTACGAGCAGTACTTC.

This clonotype was found many times. V usage is TRBV12-3 or TRBV12-4 and J usage is TRBJ2-1, with a weak D call TRBD1 (7 bases). Trimming shortened V by 7 bases and J by 10 bases, and 23 bases separated the two germline ends. The length of the CDR3 is 15 residues. CDR3 in amino acids: CASTPGGYGGWEQFF. The CDR3 nucleotides read TGTGCCAGCACCCCAGGGGGGTACGGCGGGTGGGAGCAGTTCTTC.

The chain joins TRBV7-9 to TRBJ2-3, with TRBD2 as a possible D gene (6 bases). This CDR3 has 16 residues. Trimming removed 0 bases from V and 0 bases from J, with 10 bases in between. Germline lookup yields CDR1 SEHNR and CDR2 FQNEAQ (reference sequence). CDR3 region: CASSLAASASTDTQYF. In nucleotides, the CDR3 is TGTGCCAGCAGCTTAGCGGCTAGCGCAAGCACAGATACGCAGTATTTT.

The DNA for the CDR3 is TGTGCCAGTAGTTCCGGGGTAGGTAATGAGCAGTTCTTC. It yields the protein CASSSGVGNEQFF. The chain employs TRBV19 and TRBJ2-1; tentative D call: TRBD2 (5 bases). V lost 5 bases and J lost 7, with 12 bases in between. The germline gives CDR1 LNHDA, CDR2 SQIVND (reference sequence). The CDR3 totals 13 residues.

The CDR3 is CSVLEAGADTQYF. For the CDR3, the DNA is TGCAGCGTTCTTGAGGCAGGGGCAGATACGCAGTATTTT. The chain carries TRBV29-1 and TRBJ2-3; the D gene is possibly TRBD1 (6 bases). The germline V gene has CDR1 SQVTM and CDR2 ANQGSEA. V was pared by 5 bases and J by 4 bases, with 13 bases between. The CDR3 covers 13 residues.